This T cell receptor beta chain was identified during a study of cytomegalovirus exposure and HLA in healthy donors. Study findings and constraints: An analysis that came later showed most CMV-associated TCR beta chains appearing HLA-restricted. Rare TCR sequences dominated, though some public TCRs recurred in many donors.

Germline V gene lookup returns CDR1 KGHSH and CDR2 LQKENI. Trimming removed 3 bases at V and 9 bases at J, with 15 bases between. The CDR3 is 15 residues long. The study ran its PCR with 60 Vbeta and 13 Jbeta primers. Some clones are missing from TCRdb's copy, which holds only in-frame ones; the method was immunoSEQ multiplex PCR. The table has about 160,000 clones, 75% to 85% seen once. A remark on this clone: Antigen specificity is unknown.

The specimen was PBMCs. The chain has TRBV18 and TRBJ1-6, with D maybe TRBD1 (5 bases). This TCR derives from a young woman in good health and CMV-seronegative. CDR3 sequence: CASSPQREGSSPLHF. The CDR3 DNA reads as TGTGCCAGCTCACCCCAGCGGGAGGGGAGTTCACCCCTCCACTTT. Using reference TRBV18 and TRBJ1-6 for the parts outside the CDR3, the full variable domain is NAGVMQNPRHLVRRRGQEARLRCSPMKGHSHVYWYRQLPEEGLKFMVYLQKENIIDESGMPKERFSAEFPKEGPSILRIQQVVRGDSAAYFCASSPQREGSSPLHFGNGTRLTVT.